The clone carrying this T cell receptor beta chain was counted many times. What it binds is unknown. The source of the sample is a study of response to subunit inactivated influenza vaccine. Study observations and caveats: Only a handful of new T cells, the authors suggested, are recruited with each seasonal influenza vaccination.

TCRdb itself ran the RT-PCR reads through MiXCR, one entry per CDR3 protein. Among about 500,000 distinct CDR3 sequences listed, around 7.9% were seen once. Unmatched junction bases numbered 1, after V lost 1 base and J lost 5 bases. The germline V gene has CDR1 SGHDT and CDR2 YYEEEE. There are 13 residues in the CDR3. The sample was PBMCs from blood, taken around 25 months after vaccination. The TCR sequence derives from a man between 50 and 69 years old who received an inactivated influenza vaccine. The chain uses TRBV5-6 and TRBJ2-5, with TRBD2 identical over 8 bases. CDR3 DNA sequence: TGTGCCAGCAGCTTGACTAGCGGCGAGACCCAGTACTTC. Residues: CASSLTSGETQYF. The entire variable domain, with the rest obtained from reference TRBV5-6 and TRBJ2-5, is as follows: DAGVTQSPTHLIKTRGQQVTLRCSPKSGHDTVSWYQQALGQGPQFIFQYYEEEERQRGNFPDRFSGHQFPNYSSELNVNALLLGDSALYLCASSLTSGETQYFGPGTRLLVL.